One and the same sample provided the 17 T cell receptor beta chains below, sequenced in a study of PD-1 blockade in classical Hodgkin lymphoma. Time point here: cycle 4 day 1 (C4D1), after less than 7 weeks of nivolumab. Each patient's relapse followed autologous stem cell transplantation, and brentuximab vedotin exposure varied. Using magnetic negative selection, the CD4+ T cells were separated out of thawed PBMCs. The method was immunoSEQ multiplex PCR; TCRdb's version includes in-frame clones alone and lacks a portion of them. Of 25,000 to 35,000 clones in the sample, under 90% were seen once. Source: CD4+ T cells from blood, taken before the fourth cycle of nivolumab. The receptors originated from a human donor with classical Hodgkin lymphoma.

The chain links TRBV25-1 to TRBJ2-7, with a possible D match to TRBD1 (6 bases). CDR1 is MGHDK and CDR2 is SYGVNS in the germline V gene. The CDR3 is made up of 16 amino acids. V lost 5 bases, J lost 0 bases, and 17 bases lay in between. The CDR3 DNA reads as TGTGCCAGCAGTAACCCCCGGGACAAGAGCTCCTACGAGCAGTACTTC. Amino acid sequence: CASSNPRDKSSYEQYF.

V gene TRBV2 combines with J gene TRBJ1-2; 7 nucleotides align to TRBD1. Unmatched junction bases numbered 6, after V lost 7 bases and J lost 4 bases. The germline gives CDR1 SNHLY, CDR2 FYNNEI. The CDR3 totals 13 residues. The CDR3 sequence is CASNLQGFYGYTF. Written as DNA, the CDR3 is TGTGCCAGCAACCTACAGGGGTTCTATGGCTACACCTTC.

The gene calls are TRBV30 and TRBJ1-4; 8 nucleotides match TRBD1. The germline gives CDR1 GTSNPN, CDR2 SVGIG (reference sequence). With 4 bases clipped from V and 12 bases from J, the junction kept 7 bases outside the gene matches. This CDR3 region has 12 residues. The CDR3 protein is CAWTDRGLELFF. The CDR3, as DNA: TGTGCCTGGACCGACAGGGGTTTAGAACTGTTTTTT.

V usage is TRBV15 and J usage is TRBJ2-5; 7 nucleotides line up with TRBD1. This CDR3 is built from 16 residues. J gave up 5 bases and V 0 bases, and 9 bases lay outside the gene matches. Germline V gene lookup returns CDR1 LNHNV and CDR2 YYDKDF (reference sequence). This chain's CDR3 is CATSRDLGGGHETQYF. The CDR3 nucleotides are TGTGCCACCAGCAGAGATCTAGGGGGCGGGCACGAGACCCAGTACTTC.

The chain combines TRBV30 with TRBJ1-2, with 7 positions matching TRBD1. This CDR3 contains 13 residues. Trimming removed 1 base from V and 6 bases from J; junction bases left unmatched: 5. Germline values: CDR1 GTSNPN, CDR2 SVGIG (reference sequence). The CDR3 coding sequence is TGTGCCTGGAGTGATCGACAGGGCGATGGCTACACCTTC. This translates into CAWSDRQGDGYTF.

This chain links TRBV7-2 with TRBJ2-2; 10 bases fit TRBD1. J was trimmed by 6 bases and V by 3 bases; bases with no gene match: 7. CDR3 length: 16 residues. Germline V gene lookup returns CDR1 SGHTA and CDR2 FQGNSA. DNA of the CDR3: TGTGCCAGCAGCTTGGCTAGGGACAGGGGTCCCGGGGAGCTGTTTTTT. It translates to CASSLARDRGPGELFF.

This chain joins TRBV4-1 and TRBJ2-7; 7 bases map to TRBD2. The CDR3 runs 15 residues. The germline V gene encodes CDR1 MGHRA and CDR2 YSYEKL. Trimming cost V 4 bases and J 7 bases; bases outside gene matches: 13. In DNA, the CDR3 is TGCGCCAGCAGCCCCTCAGGACTAGGACCTAATGAGCAGTACTTC. It yields the protein CASSPSGLGPNEQYF.

V is TRBV10-3 and J is TRBJ2-1, with TRBD2 matching over 14 bases. The V gene end was trimmed by 2 bases and the J gene end by 6 bases; junction bases not matched to a gene: 9. CDR1 and CDR2 from the germline V gene are ENHRY and SYGVKD. This CDR3 spans 18 amino acids. The CDR3 sequence: CAISEGFTGTSGGNEQFF. The DNA of the CDR3 is TGTGCCATCAGTGAGGGCTTTACCGGGACTAGCGGGGGCAATGAGCAGTTCTTC.

The V call is TRBV7-2, the J call TRBJ2-7; weak D call: TRBD1 (6 bases). The germline CDR1 and CDR2 sequences are SGHTA and FQGNSA. V gave up 1 base and J gave up 2 bases, with 15 bases separating them. The CDR3 spans 16 residues. The CDR3 region has the DNA TGTGCCAGCAGCTTAGAAGGGACACGGAGACCCTACGAGCAGTACTTC. It specifies CASSLEGTRRPYEQYF.

CDR3 sequence: CAWRSGGAGRAFF. Written as DNA, the CDR3 is TGTGCCTGGAGATCCGGGGGAGCCGGCCGTGCTTTCTTT. The J gene is TRBJ1-1, the V gene TRBV30; D may be TRBD1 (5 bases). V was shortened by 3 bases and J by 11 bases, with 19 bases between the two germline ends. The CDR3 sequence is 13 residues long. Germline V gene data show CDR1 as GTSNPN and CDR2 as SVGIG (reference sequence).

DNA for the CDR3: TGCGCCAGCACATTACAGGGGGCCGGATACAATGAGCAGTTCTTC. Amino acid sequence: CASTLQGAGYNEQFF. The chain recombines TRBV5-1 with TRBJ2-1, with 9 positions matching TRBD1. V trimming: 6 bases; J trimming: 4 bases; junction bases outside the gene matches: 8. Germline CDR1 and CDR2: SGHRS and YFSETQ. This CDR3 region has 15 residues.

The chain joins TRBV28 to TRBJ2-7, with 9 bases aligning to TRBD1. Germline CDR1 MDHEN, CDR2 SYDVKM. The length of the CDR3 is 13 residues. With V trimmed by 6 bases and J by 2 bases, 2 bases remained unmatched. CDR3 region: CASRGQGTYEQYF. The CDR3 DNA is TGTGCCAGCAGGGGACAGGGAACCTACGAGCAGTACTTC.

This clone was seen only a few times. The genes are TRBV19 and TRBJ1-5; D remains ambiguous. CDR1 LNHDA and CDR2 SQIVND come from the germline V gene (reference sequence). The V and J ends lost 5 bases and 5 bases respectively, with 13 bases between them. The CDR3 length is 14 residues. The CDR3 is CASSQSPGYQPQHF. In DNA, the CDR3 is TGTGCCAGTAGTCAAAGCCCGGGGTATCAGCCCCAGCATTTT. Variable domain in full (rest from reference TRBV19 and TRBJ1-5): DGGITQSPKYLFRKEGQNVTLSCEQNLNHDAMYWYRQDPGQGLRLIYYSQIVNDFQKGDIAEGYSVSREKKESFPLTVTSAQKNPTAFYLCASSQSPGYQPQHFGDGTRLSIL.

The rearrangement uses TRBV11-2 and TRBJ2-4; 8 nucleotides match TRBD1. V lost 5 bases to trimming and J lost 1 base; unmatched junction nucleotides: 16. Germline CDR1 and CDR2: SGHAT and FQNNGV. The length of the CDR3 is 19 residues. CDR3 nucleotides: TGTGCCAGCAGCCCGGAGACAGGGGATCCTCGTACGGCCAAAAACATTCAGTACTTC. Protein: CASSPETGDPRTAKNIQYF. Full variable domain (missing parts from reference TRBV11-2 and TRBJ2-4): EAGVAQSPRYKIIEKRQSVAFWCNPISGHATLYWYQQILGQGPKLLIQFQNNGVVDDSQLPKDRFSAERLKGVDSTLKIQPAKLEDSAVYLCASSPETGDPRTAKNIQYFGAGTRLSVL.

This clone is a singleton in its sample. The CDR3 DNA reads TGCGCCAGCAGCTTGAGACCGGCAGCCGGCAATGAAGCTTTCTTT. Residues: CASSLRPAAGNEAFF. The V gene is TRBV5-1, the J gene TRBJ1-1, with unresolved D. The CDR3 covers 15 residues. The germline V gene encodes CDR1 SGHRS and CDR2 YFSETQ. V dropped 1 base and J dropped 7 bases, with 17 bases sitting between them.

Only a few counts were recorded for this clone. The chain has TRBV5-1 and TRBJ1-1, with D tentatively TRBD1 (5 bases). The CDR3 is 14 residues long. Germline CDR1 reads SGHRS; CDR2 reads YFSETQ. The V end lost 4 bases, the J end lost 0 bases, and 10 bases lay between the germline ends. The CDR3: CASSQMTVNTEAFF. CDR3 nucleotide sequence: TGCGCCAGCAGCCAGATGACAGTGAACACTGAAGCTTTCTTT. The entire variable domain, with the rest obtained from reference TRBV5-1 and TRBJ1-1, is as follows: KAGVTQTPRYLIKTRGQQVTLSCSPISGHRSVSWYQQTPGQGLQFLFEYFSETQRNKGNFPGRFSGRQFSNSRSEMNVSTLELGDSALYLCASSQMTVNTEAFFGQGTRLTVV.

The chain has TRBV28 and TRBJ1-1, with D unclear. Per the germline V gene, CDR1 is MDHEN and CDR2 is SYDVKM. The CDR3 has 12 amino acids. Trimming shortened V by 4 bases and J by 2 bases, and 5 bases separated the two germline ends. The DNA of the CDR3 is TGTGCCAGCAGTTCCCGTAACACTGAAGCTTTCTTT. Its protein is CASSSRNTEAFF.